The 9 T cell receptor beta chains in this list originate from one sample, sequenced in a study of T cell repertoires in cytomegalovirus infection. Their cognate antigens are unknown. TCRdb independently ran MiXCR on the reads; one entry per CDR3 protein. The profile covers nearly 700,000 distinct CDR3 sequences, with around 31% appearing a single time and around a sixth taken by the ten largest. Sample: cultured PBMCs, taken from culture after CMV antigen stimulation. The receptor source for this set is a human donor in good health (CMV status not recorded). Some clones in this sample may be carry-over from other donors' samples.

This sequence joins TRBV2 and TRBJ1-1; 11 bases are a match to TRBD1. Trimming removed 3 bases from V and 0 bases from J; junction bases left unmatched: 3. CDR3 length equals 16 residues. Germline V gene sequence: CDR1 SNHLY, CDR2 FYNNEI. Here the CDR3 reads CASSERDRGVNTEAFF. In DNA form, the CDR3 reads TGTGCCAGCAGTGAGAGGGACAGGGGGGTGAACACTGAAGCTTTCTTT.

The chain is built from TRBV5-1 and TRBJ2-5; TRBD1 or TRBD2 may be the D gene (5 bases each). The V end was cut by 0 bases, the J end by 5 bases, with 17 bases between. The V gene's germline CDR1 is SGHRS and CDR2 YFSETQ. The CDR3 length is 16 residues. Written as DNA, the CDR3 is TGCGCCAGCAGCTTGGGGTCCGTGAACCGGGGCGAGACCCAGTACTTC. Amino acid sequence: CASSLGSVNRGETQYF.

This clonotype was seen ten or more times. This chain connects TRBV7-2 to TRBJ2-1; unclear D gene. The CDR3 sequence is 15 residues long. V gave up 3 bases and J gave up 6 bases, with 15 bases separating them. Germline CDR1 is SGHTA and CDR2 is FQGNSA. CDR3 region: CASSFYSSVPNEQFF. The CDR3, as DNA: TGTGCCAGCAGCTTTTATTCATCGGTTCCCAATGAGCAGTTCTTC. The full variable domain, in which reference TRBV7-2 and TRBJ2-1 provide the parts outside the CDR3, is GAGVSQSPSNKVTEKGKDVELRCDPISGHTALYWYRQSLGQGLEFLIYFQGNSAPDKSGLPSDRFSAERTGGSVSTLTIQRTQQEDSAVYLCASSFYSSVPNEQFFGPGTRLTVL.

V usage is TRBV6-1 and J usage is TRBJ1-2; 7 bases agree with TRBD1. With V trimmed by 5 bases and J by 4 bases, 7 bases remained unmatched. CDR3 length: 14 residues. Per the germline V gene, CDR1 is MNHNS and CDR2 is SASEGT. In DNA, the CDR3 is TGTGCCAGCAGTAGTTCTCACAGGGGCTATGGCTACACCTTC. Residues: CASSSSHRGYGYTF.

This chain uses TRBV7-9 with TRBJ2-1; 16 bases line up with TRBD2. With V trimmed by 1 base and J by 7 bases, 10 bases remained unmatched. CDR3 length: 19 residues. Germline CDR1 reads SEHNR; CDR2 reads FQNEAQ (reference sequence). This CDR3 reads CASSLGGTSGRAEVNEQFF. In DNA, the CDR3 is TGTGCCAGCAGCTTAGGCGGGACTAGCGGGAGGGCCGAAGTAAATGAGCAGTTCTTC.

In its sample, this clonotype was seen a few times. The chain uses TRBV7-2 and TRBJ2-7; D gene unclear. The CDR3 has 15 residues. The germline V gene encodes CDR1 SGHTA and CDR2 FQGNSA. V lost 5 bases and J 3 bases, leaving 17 bases between the germline ends. The CDR3 bases are TGTGCCAGCAGCCCAAATGGCGGCGCGTTCTACGAGCAGTACTTC. It specifies CASSPNGGAFYEQYF.

This clonotype was seen repeatedly, ten times or more. The CDR3 DNA sequence: TGTGCCAGCAGCCGCTCGAGTGGAGATACGCAGTATTTT. Its protein is CASSRSSGDTQYF. This chain uses TRBV7-2 with TRBJ2-3, with D uncertain. Germline lookup yields CDR1 SGHTA and CDR2 FQGNSA. V shed 5 bases and J shed 5 bases, with 11 bases lying between them. CDR3 length: 13 residues.

As concerns this clonotype: The junction departs from the called germline gene at one end, perhaps through a read error. This rearrangement joins TRBV6-6 to TRBJ2-4, with TRBD2 matching over 9 bases. CDR3 size: 15 residues. Germline V gene sequence: CDR1 MNHNY, CDR2 SVGAGI (reference sequence). The CDR3 is CASSYGRGGRDIQCF. In nucleotides, the CDR3 is TGTGCCAGCAGTTACGGGCGGGGGGGCCGAGACATTCAGTGCTTC.

The chain has TRBV12-3 or TRBV12-4 and TRBJ2-3; 8 bases map to TRBD2. The CDR3 runs to 16 residues. Germline trimming cut 6 bases from V and 0 bases from J; bases unmatched to any gene: 8. The CDR3 reads CASRLTGTSSTDTQYF. DNA of the CDR3: TGTGCCAGCAGATTGACCGGGACTAGTAGCACAGATACGCAGTATTTT.